The T cell receptor beta chain under discussion was sequenced for a study of cytomegalovirus exposure and HLA in healthy donors. Study findings and constraints: Most subjects had HLA-A and HLA-B alleles reportedly predicted accurately by TCR beta sequences.

As to this clone: Its antigen is not known.

This CDR3 spans 16 amino acids. Germline V gives CDR1 SGDLS, CDR2 YYNGEE. V lost 0 bases to trimming and J lost 7 bases; unmatched junction nucleotides: 5. 60 Vbeta and 13 Jbeta primers were used in PCR. Profiling relied on immunoSEQ multiplex PCR, and the TCRdb table lists in-frame clones only, not all of them. Of about 110,000 clones listed, 65% to 80% are singletons. The rearrangement links TRBV9 to TRBJ2-1, with 12 bases matching TRBD2. The sequenced sample consisted of PBMCs. This clonotype originated in a male donor in good health and CMV-seropositive. The CDR3 nucleotides read TGTGCCAGCAGCGTAGAACTAGCGGGGGGTCTAAATGAGCAGTTCTTC. Translation gives CASSVELAGGLNEQFF.